This TCR beta chain derives from a study of blood T cell repertoires in COVID-19. Study summary: The origin of the acute and convalescent COVID-19 samples was the United States, Italy and Spain.

The CDR3 is made up of 15 amino acids. Trimming stripped 4 bases from V and 0 bases from J, with 11 bases between. Germline assignment: CDR1 SGHRS and CDR2 YFSETQ. Sequenced by immunoSEQ multiplex PCR; TCRdb stores in-frame clones only, minus some. The repertoire holds a few hundred thousand clones, with about 88% as singletons. The chain is built from TRBV5-1 and TRBJ1-3, with a possible D match to TRBD1 (6 bases). Sequenced sample: peripheral blood. The clonotype was recovered from a man in his sixties with acute or convalescent COVID-19. The CDR3 region is CASSAEGGSGNTIYF. The CDR3 nucleotides are TGCGCCAGCAGCGCCGAAGGGGGCTCTGGAAACACCATATATTTT.